Listed here is a single T cell receptor (beta chain). This specimen belongs to a study of cytomegalovirus exposure and HLA in healthy donors. The PCR made use of 60 Vbeta and 13 Jbeta primers. The data were produced by immunoSEQ multiplex PCR, yet TCRdb's version contains in-frame clones alone and is incomplete. The table has some 91,000 clones, roughly 60% seen once; the top ten hold over 2%. V lost 1 base to trimming and J lost 2 bases, with 13 bases between them. This CDR3 has 15 amino acids. CDR1 is SGHRS, CDR2 YFSETQ, per germline. Material for sequencing was PBMCs. This TCR was recovered from a human donor in good health. The V gene is TRBV5-1, the J gene TRBJ2-7, with D possibly matching TRBD1 (5 bases). CDR3 in DNA: TGCGCCAGCAGCTTGACAGGTCGGTTTCCCTACGAGCAGTACTTC. Its translation is CASSLTGRFPYEQYF.